These 29 T cell receptor beta chains were sequenced from one sample in a study of shared clonotypes between healthy human individuals. Produced via immunoSEQ multiplex PCR; TCRdb's table is partial and in-frame only. The sample includes a few million clones, roughly 92% of them seen just once. The specimen sequenced was naive CD4+ T cells from PBMCs. Described subset: CD45RA+ positively selected. The source of these receptors is a man younger than 35 in good health. Some clones in this sample may be carry-over from other donors' samples.

This chain joins TRBV6-5 and TRBJ2-7, with 8 bases aligning to TRBD1. Trimming cost V 7 bases and J 4 bases; bases outside gene matches: 12. Germline V gives CDR1 MNHEY, CDR2 SVGAGI. This CDR3 spans 15 amino acids. CDR3 amino acids: CASTRGQGIRYEQYF. CDR3 coding DNA: TGTGCCAGCACTAGAGGACAGGGCATTAGGTACGAGCAGTACTTC.

This chain connects TRBV30 to TRBJ2-3; 9 positions match TRBD2. The CDR3 has 13 residues. The germline CDR1 and CDR2 sequences are GTSNPN and SVGIG (reference sequence). Trimming removed 5 bases from V and 5 bases from J; junction bases left unmatched: 5. The CDR3 sequence: CAWQAGGLDTQYF. In DNA, the CDR3 is TGTGCCTGGCAAGCGGGAGGTTTAGATACGCAGTATTTT.

The gene calls are TRBV5-4 and TRBJ2-3; D might be TRBD2 (6 bases). Trimming shortened V by 6 bases and J by 3 bases, and 14 bases separated the two germline ends. The length of the CDR3 is 14 residues. The germline CDR1 and CDR2 sequences are SGHNT and YYREEE (reference sequence). The CDR3 nucleotides read TGTGCCAGCACCCCCGGGCTAGCGACAGATACGCAGTATTTT. It encodes CASTPGLATDTQYF.

This chain joins TRBV19 and TRBJ2-7; D is undetermined. CDR1 and CDR2 (germline): LNHDA, SQIVND (reference sequence). Trimming shortened V by 4 bases and J by 5 bases, and 18 bases separated the two germline ends. The CDR3 spans 15 residues. The DNA of the CDR3 is TGTGCCAGTAGTAATATGTGGGCGCGAGTGGACGAGCAGTACTTC. Protein sequence: CASSNMWARVDEQYF. Combining the CDR3 with reference TRBV19 and TRBJ2-7 gives the whole variable domain DGGITQSPKYLFRKEGQNVTLSCEQNLNHDAMYWYRQDPGQGLRLIYYSQIVNDFQKGDIAEGYSVSREKKESFPLTVTSAQKNPTAFYLCASSNMWARVDEQYFGPGTRLTVT.

The chain combines TRBV4-3 with TRBJ1-2; D gene ambiguous. The CDR3 loop spans 15 amino acids. Trimming removed 0 bases at V and 4 bases at J, with 12 bases between. Germline V lookup: CDR1 LGHNA, CDR2 YSLEER. CDR3 sequence: CASSQDWKQIYGYTF. The CDR3 bases are TGCGCCAGCAGCCAAGATTGGAAGCAGATCTATGGCTACACCTTC.

The chain recombines TRBV29-1 with TRBJ1-1, with TRBD1 matching 9 bases. Looked up from germline, CDR1 is SQVTM and CDR2 is ANQGSEA. The CDR3 consists of 13 residues. The junction had 12 bases not matched to a gene; V was cut back by 5 bases and J by 11 bases. The CDR3 here is CSVHSTGGESAFF. DNA of the CDR3: TGCAGCGTTCATAGCACAGGGGGCGAGTCGGCTTTCTTT.

The chain joins TRBV11-3 to TRBJ2-2; TRBD2 might be the D (5 bases). The CDR3 extends over 15 amino acids. The germline CDR1 and CDR2 sequences are SGHNT and YENEEA. V was cut by 3 bases and J by 4 bases, with 12 bases left in between. The CDR3 DNA follows: TGTGCCAGCAGCTTGGGAGAATCGGTCACCGGGGAGCTGTTTTTT. It codes for CASSLGESVTGELFF. The whole variable domain, filled in from reference TRBV11-3 and TRBJ2-2, reads EAGVVQSPRYKIIEKKQPVAFWCNPISGHNTLYWYLQNLGQGPELLIRYENEEAVDDSQLPKDRFSAERLKGVDSTLKIQPAELGDSAVYLCASSLGESVTGELFFGEGSRLTVL.

This clone was counted a single time. The chain carries TRBV28 and TRBJ1-2; the match to TRBD1 covers 10 bases. This CDR3 has 16 amino acids. V was pared by 6 bases and J by 4 bases, with 11 bases of the junction left unmatched. From germline, CDR1 is MDHEN and CDR2 SYDVKM. CDR3 in DNA: TGTGCCAGCAGGCACCGACAGGGGGCCATCTCCTATGGCTACACCTTC. Encoded protein: CASRHRQGAISYGYTF.

The chain recombines TRBV14 with TRBJ1-3; D remains unclear. The V gene's germline CDR1 is SGHDN and CDR2 FVKESK. Deletions cut 5 bases from V and 4 bases from J, with 6 bases between. CDR3 length: 12 amino acids. This chain's CDR3 is CASSVQGNTIYF. The CDR3 DNA sequence: TGTGCCAGCAGCGTACAGGGAAACACCATATATTTT.

The V and J genes are TRBV5-4 and TRBJ2-2; no clear D gene. The CDR3 runs 15 residues. Per germline, CDR1 SGHNT and CDR2 YYREEE (reference sequence). V dropped 4 bases and J dropped 5 bases, with 15 bases sitting between them. DNA of the CDR3: TGTGCCAGCAGCCCCCGTCAGGCCCAGACCGGGGAGCTGTTTTTT. This translates into CASSPRQAQTGELFF.

This clone was counted once. The CDR3 region is CASSQVTSGRSVHNEQFF. CDR3 DNA: TGCGCCAGCAGCCAAGTAACTAGCGGCCGGTCGGTCCACAATGAGCAGTTCTTC. The chain couples TRBV4-1 to TRBJ2-1; 8 positions agree with TRBD2. The germline gives CDR1 MGHRA, CDR2 YSYEKL. The CDR3 totals 18 residues. With V trimmed by 1 base and J by 5 bases, 13 bases remained unmatched.

The chain is built from TRBV7-2 and TRBJ2-5; 12 nucleotides align to TRBD2. This CDR3 has 16 residues. V lost 6 bases and J lost 6; bases outside the gene matches: 11. The germline V gene has CDR1 SGHTA and CDR2 FQGNSA. The CDR3 loop is CASSLASGRATKTQYF. CDR3 bases: TGTGCCAGCAGTTTGGCTAGCGGGAGGGCTACGAAGACCCAGTACTTC.

This clone occurred once. The same CDR3 is also encoded by other DNA sequences in this sample. DNA for the CDR3: TGTGCCAGCAGCCTAGACAGGGGAGATGAAAAACTGTTTTTT. It encodes CASSLDRGDEKLFF. V is TRBV2 and J is TRBJ1-4; 8 bases are a match to TRBD1. The V gene's germline CDR1 is SNHLY and CDR2 FYNNEI. The V segment lost 6 bases and the J segment 6 bases; nucleotides outside the gene matches: 6. The CDR3 loop spans 14 amino acids.

The chain joins TRBV27 to TRBJ2-7; 9 positions match TRBD2. Germline values: CDR1 MNHEY, CDR2 SMNVEV (reference sequence). The CDR3 length is 15 residues. J was trimmed by 3 bases and V by 3 bases; bases with no gene match: 6. The CDR3 DNA reads as TGTGCCAGCAGTTTGGGAGCGGGAGGCTACTACGAGCAGTACTTC. Protein sequence: CASSLGAGGYYEQYF.

The rearrangement links TRBV28 to TRBJ1-2, with D possibly matching TRBD1 (5 bases). Germline V CDR1 and CDR2: MDHEN, SYDVKM. CDR3 length: 13 amino acids. Trimming shortened V by 5 bases and J by 4 bases, and 11 bases separated the two germline ends. The CDR3 bases are TGTGCCAGCAGTATTGACAGTATCTATGGCTACACCTTC. Its translation: CASSIDSIYGYTF.

The gene calls are TRBV5-4 and TRBJ1-4; possibly TRBD1 for D (6 bases). V was cut by 3 bases and J by 6 bases, with 12 bases left in between. The CDR3 extends over 14 amino acids. The germline V gene encodes CDR1 SGHNT and CDR2 YYREEE (reference sequence). As DNA, the CDR3 is TGTGCCAGCAGCTCCATCGGGGGCGATGAAAAACTGTTTTTT. Its protein product is CASSSIGGDEKLFF. The full variable domain, its missing parts supplied by reference TRBV5-4 and TRBJ1-4, is ETGVTQSPTHLIKTRGQQVTLRCSSQSGHNTVSWYQQALGQGPQFIFQYYREEENGRGNFPPRFSGLQFPNYSSELNVNALELDDSALYLCASSSIGGDEKLFFGSGTQLSVL.

As to this clone: Other nucleotide sequences from this sample produce the same CDR3. The chain recombines TRBV10-3 with TRBJ2-2; D assignment may be TRBD1 or TRBD2 (5 bases each). Germline V gene data show CDR1 as ENHRY and CDR2 as SYGVKD. V was trimmed by 0 bases and J by 0 bases, leaving 5 bases between them. The CDR3 loop spans 15 amino acids. CDR3: CAISESGANTGELFF. CDR3 DNA: TGTGCCATCAGTGAGTCGGGGGCGAACACCGGGGAGCTGTTTTTT.

The gene calls are TRBV7-3 and TRBJ1-2; possible D gene TRBD1, 6 bases. V was clipped by 4 bases and J by 0 bases, with 9 bases between them. The CDR3 loop spans 14 amino acids. Germline V CDR1 and CDR2: SGHTA, FQGTGA. The CDR3 is CASSWGPSNYGYTF. The CDR3 nucleotides are TGTGCCAGCAGCTGGGGGCCCTCTAACTATGGCTACACCTTC.

About this clone: Other DNA variants within this sample encode the same CDR3. This chain joins TRBV30 and TRBJ1-2; D gene uncertain. This CDR3 comprises 11 residues. The V and J ends lost 5 bases and 2 bases respectively, with 6 bases between them. CDR1 GTSNPN and CDR2 SVGIG come from the germline V gene (reference sequence). CDR3 nucleotide sequence: TGTGCCTGGGGCCTGAACTATGGCTACACCTTC. Amino acid sequence: CAWGLNYGYTF. The full variable domain, completed using reference TRBV30 and TRBJ1-2, is SQTIHQWPATLVQPVGSPLSLECTVEGTSNPNLYWYRQAAGRGLQLLFYSVGIGQISSEVPQNLSASRPQDRQFILSSKKLLLSDSGFYLCAWGLNYGYTFGSGTRLTVV.

The chain links TRBV9 to TRBJ1-1; D is uncertain. V lost 4 bases, J lost 1 base, and 14 bases lay in between. CDR1 is SGDLS, CDR2 YYNGEE, per germline. The CDR3 spans 15 residues. The CDR3 loop is CASSREPRENTEAFF. CDR3 bases: TGTGCCAGCAGCAGAGAGCCCCGGGAGAACACTGAAGCTTTCTTT.

This chain uses TRBV5-4 with TRBJ1-5, with 9 positions matching TRBD1. V trimming: 4 bases; J trimming: 5 bases; junction bases outside the gene matches: 7. Germline CDR1 reads SGHNT; CDR2 reads YYREEE (reference sequence). CDR3 length: 15 residues. The CDR3: CASSVTGGGHQPQHF. Written as DNA, the CDR3 is TGTGCCAGCAGCGTGACAGGGGGTGGTCATCAGCCCCAGCATTTT. Drawing the rest from reference TRBV5-4 and TRBJ1-5, the complete variable domain is ETGVTQSPTHLIKTRGQQVTLRCSSQSGHNTVSWYQQALGQGPQFIFQYYREEENGRGNFPPRFSGLQFPNYSSELNVNALELDDSALYLCASSVTGGGHQPQHFGDGTRLSIL.

The chain uses TRBV7-2 and TRBJ2-2, with no clear D. V lost 7 bases and J 3 bases, leaving 15 bases between the germline ends. The CDR3 has 15 amino acids. The germline gives CDR1 SGHTA, CDR2 FQGNSA. In nucleotides, the CDR3 is TGTGCCAGCATAGGTTCACAGACTCACACCGGGGAGCTGTTTTTT. Translation: CASIGSQTHTGELFF.

As to this clone: This sample also contains other DNA sequences that code for the same CDR3. This chain connects TRBV6-1 to TRBJ2-7; 7 nucleotides agree with TRBD1. Germline CDR1 and CDR2: MNHNS and SASEGT. Trimming cost V 0 bases and J 3 bases; bases outside gene matches: 2. CDR3 length equals 14 residues. The CDR3 nucleotides are TGTGCCAGCAGTGAAGCAGGGGGCGGCTACGAGCAGTACTTC. It is translated as CASSEAGGGYEQYF.

V gene TRBV19 combines with J gene TRBJ2-1; TRBD2 matches 9 bases. The V gene's germline CDR1 is LNHDA and CDR2 SQIVND (reference sequence). V was clipped by 8 bases and J by 4 bases; unmatched bases: 9. The CDR3 totals 15 residues. The CDR3 DNA follows: TGTGCCAGTCAGAGCGGGAGGCTACCTTACAATGAGCAGTTCTTC. It is translated as CASQSGRLPYNEQFF. Full variable domain (rest looked up from reference TRBV19 and TRBJ2-1): DGGITQSPKYLFRKEGQNVTLSCEQNLNHDAMYWYRQDPGQGLRLIYYSQIVNDFQKGDIAEGYSVSREKKESFPLTVTSAQKNPTAFYLCASQSGRLPYNEQFFGPGTRLTVL.

On this clone itself: Other DNA sequences in this sample translate to the same CDR3. The chain joins TRBV2 to TRBJ2-3; D remains ambiguous. Per germline, CDR1 SNHLY and CDR2 FYNNEI. The CDR3 has 13 amino acids. The V end was cut by 7 bases, the J end by 0 bases, with 8 bases between. CDR3 sequence (DNA): TGTGCCAGCAACCCAGGAAGCACAGATACGCAGTATTTT. This gives the protein CASNPGSTDTQYF. Full variable domain (rest looked up from reference TRBV2 and TRBJ2-3): EPEVTQTPSHQVTQMGQEVILRCVPISNHLYFYWYRQILGQKVEFLVSFYNNEISEKSEIFDDQFSVERPDGSNFTLKIRSTKLEDSAMYFCASNPGSTDTQYFGPGTRLTVL.

A word on this clone: The sample carries other DNA sequences with the same CDR3. CDR3 region: CASSPGQGTDTQYF. DNA for the CDR3: TGTGCCAGCAGCCCCGGACAGGGGACAGATACGCAGTATTTT. The chain carries TRBV5-4 and TRBJ2-3; 9 nucleotides align to TRBD1. Germline CDR1 reads SGHNT; CDR2 reads YYREEE (reference sequence). V lost 4 bases, J lost 3 bases, and 3 bases stayed unmatched. This CDR3 spans 14 amino acids.

CDR3 in amino acids: CASSTAGTLSSGNTIYF. CDR3 coding DNA: TGTGCCAGTAGTACGGCCGGGACACTATCCTCTGGAAACACCATATATTTT. The J gene is TRBJ1-3, the V gene TRBV19, with D perhaps TRBD1 (6 bases). Looked up from germline, CDR1 is LNHDA and CDR2 is SQIVND (reference sequence). V was cut by 4 bases and J by 0 bases, with 16 bases left in between. The CDR3 totals 17 residues.

The gene calls are TRBV6-5 and TRBJ2-1; 8 bases line up with TRBD2. The CDR3 spans 15 residues. The V gene's germline CDR1 is MNHEY and CDR2 SVGAGI. J gave up 4 bases and V 6 bases, and 8 bases lay outside the gene matches. Here the CDR3 reads CASRRKGLAYNEQFF. CDR3 coding DNA: TGTGCCAGCAGACGAAAAGGACTAGCTTACAATGAGCAGTTCTTC.

The CDR3 spells CAWSTAQGYGEKLFF. The CDR3 bases are TGTGCCTGGAGCACCGCCCAGGGTTACGGTGAAAAACTGTTTTTT. This sequence joins TRBV30 and TRBJ1-4; a possible D gene is TRBD1 (5 bases). Trimming took 3 bases from V and 7 from J, leaving 18 bases between them. The CDR3 length is 15 residues. Germline V lookup: CDR1 GTSNPN, CDR2 SVGIG (reference sequence).